This TCR beta chain was sequenced during a study of blood T cells in healthy people across ages. About this clonotype: Its antigen remains unidentified.

Study-level results: Naive T cell percentage by flow cytometry tracked strongly with beta diversity.

Each donor was a healthy Caucasian individual from Russia, aged roughly 6 to 95. Together with a sample-barcoded 5' primer, a J-beta primer mix was included in a second PCR lasting about 7 to 12 cycles. TCRdb re-called the 5' RACE reads through MiXCR, storing one row per CDR3 protein. The table includes about 1.5 million distinct CDR3 sequences, 42% detected once. The junction had 9 bases not matched to a gene; V was cut back by 2 bases and J by 4 bases. Germline V gene lookup returns CDR1 SGHKS and CDR2 YYEKEE (reference sequence). This CDR3 contains 17 residues. This TCR came from a young woman in good health. The rearrangement joins TRBV5-5 to TRBJ2-3; 11 bases line up with TRBD2. The sample taken for sequencing was blood. The CDR3 DNA is TGTGCCAGCAGCTTCCCCCCACTAGCGGGAGTAGCAGATACGCAGTATTTT. Its translation is CASSFPPLAGVADTQYF.